This entry describes one T cell receptor beta chain. The sample comes from a study of blood T cell repertoires in COVID-19. Looking at the study overall: The United States, Italy and Spain provided the acute and convalescent COVID-19 samples. T cells, B-cell-depleted T cells, or PBMCs provided the cDNA or gDNA that served as material.

The length of the CDR3 is 14 residues. The germline V gene encodes CDR1 MGHDK and CDR2 SYGVNS. The V end was cut by 4 bases, the J end by 4 bases, with 11 bases between. Per the original methods: Estimation of nucleated cell counts relied on the amplification of reference gene primers. Produced via immunoSEQ multiplex PCR; TCRdb's table is partial and in-frame only. D and trimming were read from the DNA, whereas the V and J calls and clone size are those reported in that table. Here the sample spans roughly 360,000 clones, roughly four fifths being singletons. This clonotype originated in a human donor with acute or convalescent COVID-19. The donor label of this sample is uncertain. Sequencing was done on a sample of peripheral blood. This chain joins TRBV25-1 and TRBJ1-5; D is undetermined. CDR3 DNA sequence: TGTGCCAGCAGTGCCCTAGGAGGGAATCAGCCCCAGCATTTT. Its translation: CASSALGGNQPQHF.